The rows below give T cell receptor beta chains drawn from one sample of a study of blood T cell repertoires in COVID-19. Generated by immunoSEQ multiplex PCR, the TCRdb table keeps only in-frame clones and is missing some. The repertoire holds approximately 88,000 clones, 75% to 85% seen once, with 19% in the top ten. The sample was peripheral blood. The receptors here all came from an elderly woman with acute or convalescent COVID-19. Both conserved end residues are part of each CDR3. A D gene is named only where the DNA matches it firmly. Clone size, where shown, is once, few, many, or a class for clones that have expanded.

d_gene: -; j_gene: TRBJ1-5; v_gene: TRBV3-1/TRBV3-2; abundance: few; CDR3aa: CASSHRQLSNQPQHF; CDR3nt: TGTGCCAGCAGCCACCGACAGCTTAGCAATCAGCCCCAGCATTTT
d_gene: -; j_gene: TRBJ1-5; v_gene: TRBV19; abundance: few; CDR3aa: CATSTERNQPQHF; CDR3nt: TGTGCCACCTCGACCGAGAGGAATCAGCCCCAGCATTTT
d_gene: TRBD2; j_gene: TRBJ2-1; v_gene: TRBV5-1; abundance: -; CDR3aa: CASSLSAGGGNEQFF; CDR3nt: TGCGCCAGCAGCTTGTCAGCGGGAGGGGGCAATGAGCAGTTCTTC
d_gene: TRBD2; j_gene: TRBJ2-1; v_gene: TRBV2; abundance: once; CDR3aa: CASSPILAGGRYEQFF; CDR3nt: TGTGCCAGCAGTCCTATACTAGCGGGGGGCAGGTATGAGCAGTTCTTC
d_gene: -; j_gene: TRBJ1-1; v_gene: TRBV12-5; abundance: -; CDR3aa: CASGLSAGVRTEAFF; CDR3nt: TGTGCTAGTGGTTTGTCCGCAGGGGTCCGTACTGAAGCTTTCTTT
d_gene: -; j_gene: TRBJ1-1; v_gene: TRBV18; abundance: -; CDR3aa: CASSDRTPSEAFF; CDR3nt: TGTGCCAGCTCAGATCGGACACCAAGTGAAGCTTTCTTT
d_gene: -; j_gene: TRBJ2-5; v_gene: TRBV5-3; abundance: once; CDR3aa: CARSLVRVQETQYF; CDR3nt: TGTGCCAGAAGCTTGGTGAGGGTACAAGAGACCCAGTACTTC
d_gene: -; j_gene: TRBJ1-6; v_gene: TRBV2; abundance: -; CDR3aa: CASGLGADYSPLHF; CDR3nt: TGTGCCAGCGGGTTGGGGGCCGATTATTCACCCCTCCACTTT
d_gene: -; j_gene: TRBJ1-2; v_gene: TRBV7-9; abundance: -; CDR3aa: CASSVIVENYGYTF; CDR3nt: TGTGCCAGCAGCGTAATAGTAGAGAACTATGGCTACACCTTC
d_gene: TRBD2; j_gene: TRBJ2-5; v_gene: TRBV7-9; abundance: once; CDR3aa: CASSLVGLAAQQETQYF; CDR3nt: TGTGCCAGCAGCTTAGTGGGACTAGCGGCACAACAAGAGACCCAGTACTTC
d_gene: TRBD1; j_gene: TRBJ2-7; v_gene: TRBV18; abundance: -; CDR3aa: CASSSRTGGYEQYF; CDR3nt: TGTGCCAGCTCCTCGCGGACAGGGGGCTACGAGCAGTACTTC
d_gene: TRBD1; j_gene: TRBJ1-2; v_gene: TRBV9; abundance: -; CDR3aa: CASSSSRGSNYGYTF; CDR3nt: TGTGCCAGCAGCTCCAGCAGGGGGAGTAACTATGGCTACACCTTC
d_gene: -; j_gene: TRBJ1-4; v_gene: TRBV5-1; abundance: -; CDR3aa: CASSLGGQMTNEKLFF; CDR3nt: TGCGCCAGCAGCTTGGGAGGACAGATGACTAATGAAAAACTGTTTTTT
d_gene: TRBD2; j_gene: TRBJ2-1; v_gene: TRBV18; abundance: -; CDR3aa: CASSSGLATDEQFF; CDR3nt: TGTGCCAGCTCATCTGGACTAGCGACCGATGAGCAGTTCTTC
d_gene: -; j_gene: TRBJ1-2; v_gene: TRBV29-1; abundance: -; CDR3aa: CSVGEGVNYGYTF; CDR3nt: TGCAGCGTTGGTGAAGGGGTGAACTATGGCTACACCTTC
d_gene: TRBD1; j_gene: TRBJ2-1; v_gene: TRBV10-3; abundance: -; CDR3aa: CAIRGQGASDSSYNEQFF; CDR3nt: TGTGCCATCAGGGGACAGGGGGCGTCGGATAGCTCCTACAATGAGCAGTTCTTC
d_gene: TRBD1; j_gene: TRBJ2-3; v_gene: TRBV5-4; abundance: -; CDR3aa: CASSLIGQGRDTQYF; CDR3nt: TGTGCCAGCAGCTTGATCGGACAGGGCAGAGATACGCAGTATTTT
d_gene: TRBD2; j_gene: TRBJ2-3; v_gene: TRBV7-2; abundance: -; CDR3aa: CASSPRTSGDTQYF; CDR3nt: TGTGCCAGCAGCCCCCGGACTAGCGGCGATACGCAGTATTTT
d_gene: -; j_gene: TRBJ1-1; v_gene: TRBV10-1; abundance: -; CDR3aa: CASSGTPSAEAFF; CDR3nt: TGCGCCAGCAGCGGGACTCCTAGTGCCGAAGCTTTCTTT
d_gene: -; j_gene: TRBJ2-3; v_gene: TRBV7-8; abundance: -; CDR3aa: CASSTPRGSTDTQYF; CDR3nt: TGTGCCAGCAGCACCCCTAGGGGGAGCACAGATACGCAGTATTTT
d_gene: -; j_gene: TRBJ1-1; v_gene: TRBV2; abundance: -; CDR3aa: CASSDPGTEAFF; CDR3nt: TGTGCCAGCAGTGATCCGGGGACTGAAGCTTTCTTT
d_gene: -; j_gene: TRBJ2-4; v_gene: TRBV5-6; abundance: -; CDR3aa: CASSLAGVSQYF; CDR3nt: TGTGCCAGCAGCTTGGCCGGAGTTAGTCAGTACTTC
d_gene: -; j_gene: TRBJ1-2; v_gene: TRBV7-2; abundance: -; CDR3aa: CASSSAPANYGYTF; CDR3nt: TGTGCCAGCAGCTCGGCCCCAGCGAATTATGGCTACACCTTC
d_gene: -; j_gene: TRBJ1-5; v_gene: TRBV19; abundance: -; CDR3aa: CASSTNRKSVGNQPQHF; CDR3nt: TGTGCCAGTAGTACTAACAGGAAGTCAGTGGGTAATCAGCCCCAGCATTTT
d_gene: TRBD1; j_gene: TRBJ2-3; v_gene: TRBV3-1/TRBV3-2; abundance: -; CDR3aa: CASSQDWDRAPDTQYF; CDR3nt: TGTGCCAGCAGCCAAGATTGGGACAGGGCCCCAGATACGCAGTATTTT
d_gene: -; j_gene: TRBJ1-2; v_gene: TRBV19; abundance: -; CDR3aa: CASSIYITASNYGYTF; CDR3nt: TGTGCCAGTAGTATCTATATTACAGCCTCTAACTATGGCTACACCTTC
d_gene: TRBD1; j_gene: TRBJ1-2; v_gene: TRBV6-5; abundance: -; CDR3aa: CASRGQGAAGGYTF; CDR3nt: TGTGCCAGCAGAGGACAGGGGGCCGCAGGAGGCTACACCTTC
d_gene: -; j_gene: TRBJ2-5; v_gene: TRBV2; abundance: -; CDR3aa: CASSPAEYQETQYF; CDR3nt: TGTGCCAGCAGTCCCGCGGAATACCAAGAGACCCAGTACTTC
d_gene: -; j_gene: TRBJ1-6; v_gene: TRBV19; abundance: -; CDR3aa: CASSTGDSPLHF; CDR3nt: TGTGCCAGTAGTACAGGGGACTCACCCCTCCACTTT
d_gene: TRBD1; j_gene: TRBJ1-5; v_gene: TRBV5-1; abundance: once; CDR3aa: CASSLRGDRDGDGNQPQHF; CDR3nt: TGCGCCAGCAGCTTGAGGGGGGACAGGGATGGCGATGGAAATCAGCCCCAGCATTTT
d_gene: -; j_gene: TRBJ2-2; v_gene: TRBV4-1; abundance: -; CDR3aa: CASSQDDRNTGELFF; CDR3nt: TGCGCCAGCAGCCAAGATGACAGGAACACCGGGGAGCTGTTTTTT
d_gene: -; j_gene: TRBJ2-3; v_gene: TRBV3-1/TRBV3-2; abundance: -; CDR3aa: CASSQVTGITDTQYF; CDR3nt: TGTGCCAGCAGCCAAGTGACGGGGATCACAGATACGCAGTATTTT
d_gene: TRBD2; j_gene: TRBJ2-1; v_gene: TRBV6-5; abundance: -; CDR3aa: CASSLGGFSYNEQFF; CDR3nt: TGTGCCAGCAGTTTGGGGGGGTTCTCCTACAATGAGCAGTTCTTC
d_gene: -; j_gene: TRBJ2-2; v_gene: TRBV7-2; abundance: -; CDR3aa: CASGRGNTGELFF; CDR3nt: TGTGCCAGCGGGCGGGGGAACACCGGGGAGCTGTTTTTT
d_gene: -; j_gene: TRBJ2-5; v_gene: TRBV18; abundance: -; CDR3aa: CASSPVRIQETQYF; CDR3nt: TGTGCCAGCTCACCCGTGCGGATCCAAGAGACCCAGTACTTC
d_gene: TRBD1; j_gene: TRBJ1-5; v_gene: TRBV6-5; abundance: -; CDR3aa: CASSYGQGVGQPQHF; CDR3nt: TGTGCCAGCAGTTACGGGCAGGGGGTGGGTCAGCCCCAGCATTTT